These 8 T cell receptor beta chains were sequenced from one sample in a study of T cells in Graves' hyperthyroidism and ophthalmopathy. RNA transcripts gave rise to amplified TCR beta CDR3 regions. A first-round RT-PCR of the TCR CDR3 used the HTBI primer set. TCRdb called the multiplex PCR reads again in MiXCR, with one record for every CDR3 protein. Seen here are more than 350,000 distinct CDR3 sequences, under 15% observed once, and the top ten hold approximately 30%. The sample taken for sequencing was blood. Source of these receptors: a woman younger than 45 with Graves' hyperthyroidism.

This clonotype has a count of ten or more. The chain recombines TRBV5-1 with TRBJ2-1, with D unclear. The CDR3 is 14 residues long. Germline V CDR1 and CDR2: SGHRS, YFSETQ. V was shortened by 6 bases and J by 1 base, with 11 bases between the two germline ends. CDR3 bases: TGCGCCAGCAATTTCCCCGATTCCTACAATGAGCAGTTCTTC. Translation: CASNFPDSYNEQFF.

There are many counts of this clonotype. The V call is TRBV7-8, the J call TRBJ2-1, with 12 bases fitting TRBD2. The CDR3 consists of 15 residues. The germline gives CDR1 SGHVS, CDR2 FQNEAQ. V lost 4 bases, J lost 7 bases, and 5 bases stayed unmatched. CDR3 protein: CASSSSSGRANEQFF. The CDR3, as DNA: TGTGCCAGCAGCTCATCTAGCGGGAGGGCTAATGAGCAGTTCTTC.

This clonotype was detected a few times. The J gene is TRBJ2-5, the V gene TRBV27, with D unresolved. The germline V gene encodes CDR1 MNHEY and CDR2 SMNVEV (reference sequence). V lost 4 bases and J 2 bases, leaving 14 bases between the germline ends. This CDR3 region has 15 residues. This chain's CDR3 is CASSSHDKGQETQYF. As DNA, the CDR3 is TGTGCCAGCAGTTCACATGACAAAGGTCAAGAGACCCAGTACTTC.

This clonotype showed up just a few times. J is TRBJ2-7 and V is TRBV14; D not certain. The germline V gene encodes CDR1 SGHDN and CDR2 FVKESK. The CDR3 has 16 residues. Between the trimmed V and J ends, which lost 0 bases and 3 bases, there was a span of 15 bases. The CDR3 region is CASSQERSRGYYEQYF. The CDR3 DNA reads TGTGCCAGCAGCCAAGAAAGGTCACGAGGTTACTACGAGCAGTACTTC. Based on the CDR3 plus reference TRBV14 and TRBJ2-7, the full variable domain is EAGVTQFPSHSVIEKGQTVTLRCDPISGHDNLYWYRRVMGKEIKFLLHFVKESKQDESGMPNNRFLAERTGGTYSTLKVQPAELEDSGVYFCASSQERSRGYYEQYFGPGTRLTVT.

This clonotype showed up just a few times. The chain couples TRBV20-1 to TRBJ1-5; no reliable D call. There are 13 residues in the CDR3. Trimming removed 4 bases at V and 5 bases at J, with 12 bases between. In germline, CDR1 is DFQATT, CDR2 SNEGSKA (reference sequence). The CDR3 coding sequence is TGCAGTGCTAATCAGGAGGGTGATCAGCCCCAGCATTTT. The encoded protein is CSANQEGDQPQHF.

This clonotype was seen ten or more times. This chain joins TRBV6-1 and TRBJ2-7, with 11 bases lining up with TRBD1. CDR3 length equals 15 residues. CDR1 MNHNS and CDR2 SASEGT come from the germline V gene. The V segment lost 4 bases and the J segment 4 bases; nucleotides outside the gene matches: 6. The CDR3 protein is CASSVLGTGGYEQYF. Written as DNA, the CDR3 is TGTGCCAGCAGTGTCCTCGGGACAGGGGGTTACGAGCAGTACTTC.

This clonotype occurred a few times. The chain combines TRBV11-2 with TRBJ2-1; D is undetermined. Germline loops: CDR1 SGHAT, CDR2 FQNNGV. Trimming cost V 0 bases and J 11 bases, with 8 bases left between them. The CDR3 spans 12 residues. The CDR3 sequence is CASSLDKPQQFF. In nucleotides, the CDR3 is TGTGCCAGCAGCTTAGATAAACCCCAGCAGTTCTTC.

The chain links TRBV28 to TRBJ1-2, with 10 bases lining up with TRBD1. CDR1 is MDHEN and CDR2 is SYDVKM in the germline V gene. The CDR3 spans 14 residues. V gave up 5 bases and J gave up 7 bases; unmatched junction bases: 7. DNA of the CDR3: TGTGCCAGCAGTCTGGACAGGGGGTTTTTTGGCTACACCTTC. Its translation is CASSLDRGFFGYTF.